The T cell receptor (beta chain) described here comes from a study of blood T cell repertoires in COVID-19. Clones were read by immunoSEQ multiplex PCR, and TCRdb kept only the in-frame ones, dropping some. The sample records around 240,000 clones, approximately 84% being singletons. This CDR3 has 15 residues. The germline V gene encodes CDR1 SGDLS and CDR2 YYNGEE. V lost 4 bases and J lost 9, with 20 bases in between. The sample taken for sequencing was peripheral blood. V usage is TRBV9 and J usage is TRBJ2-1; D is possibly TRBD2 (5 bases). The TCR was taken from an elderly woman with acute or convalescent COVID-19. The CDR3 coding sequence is TGTGCCAGCAGCCTCCGCCTGGGAGAGTTTCCTGAGCAGTTCTTC. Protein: CASSLRLGEFPEQFF.